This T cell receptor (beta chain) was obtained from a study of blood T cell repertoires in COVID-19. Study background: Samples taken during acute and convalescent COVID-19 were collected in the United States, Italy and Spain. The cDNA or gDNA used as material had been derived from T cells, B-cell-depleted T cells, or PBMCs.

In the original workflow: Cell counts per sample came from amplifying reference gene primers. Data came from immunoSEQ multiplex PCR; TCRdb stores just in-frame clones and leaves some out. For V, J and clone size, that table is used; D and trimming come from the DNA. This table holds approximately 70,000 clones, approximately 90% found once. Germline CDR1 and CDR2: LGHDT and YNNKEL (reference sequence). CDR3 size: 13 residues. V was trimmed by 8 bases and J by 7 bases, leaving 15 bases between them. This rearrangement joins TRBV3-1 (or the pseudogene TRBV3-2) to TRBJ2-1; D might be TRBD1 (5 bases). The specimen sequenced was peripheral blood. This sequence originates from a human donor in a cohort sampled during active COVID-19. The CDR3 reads CASLSAAGNEQFF. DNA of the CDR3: TGTGCCAGCCTGAGCGCCGCAGGGAATGAGCAGTTCTTC.